The 8 T cell receptor beta chains below come from one sample, sequenced in a study of cytotoxic CD8 clonotypes in ibrutinib-treated CLL (TCRdb year 2021). The method was the immunoSEQ multiplex PCR assay. Drawn from immuneACCESS, this table holds only the in-frame rearrangements with V and J called that TCRdb kept. Clones are partly lost; checked studies trace under half to an unresolved V gene and leave the rest unexplained. The sample has 250,000 to 350,000 clones on record, around 77% of them singletons. The ten largest clones represent around 5.3% of the sample. The sample's time point, from its label and the paper: progressive disease on ibrutinib. Sequences were derived from PBMCs, sampled at disease progression, from a patient treated with ibrutinib. The receptors come from a human donor with chronic lymphocytic leukemia.

This chain uses TRBV6-5 with TRBJ1-2; possible D gene TRBD1, 6 bases. Germline CDR1 and CDR2: MNHEY and SVGAGI. This CDR3 region has 15 residues. Trimming shortened V by 6 bases and J by 7 bases, and 21 bases separated the two germline ends. The CDR3 is CASSRVTRDIIGYTF. Here the CDR3 DNA reads TGTGCCAGCAGCCGCGTAACCCGGGACATTATTGGCTACACCTTC.

The chain couples TRBV9 to TRBJ2-5; D uncertain. The length of the CDR3 is 14 residues. The V end was cut by 0 bases, the J end by 4 bases, with 10 bases between. CDR1 is SGDLS, CDR2 YYNGEE, per germline. The CDR3 loop reads CASSVDVGLETQYF. CDR3 bases: TGTGCCAGCAGCGTAGACGTGGGGTTAGAGACCCAGTACTTC. Full variable domain (remainder filled in from reference TRBV9 and TRBJ2-5): DSGVTQTPKHLITATGQRVTLRCSPRSGDLSVYWYQQSLDQGLQFLIQYYNGEERAKGNILERFSAQQFPDLHSELNLSSLELGDSALYFCASSVDVGLETQYFGPGTRLLVL.

This clone was seen only a few times. V usage is TRBV6-1 and J usage is TRBJ2-7; TRBD2 agrees at 9 bases. Losses at the gene ends were 8 bases for V and 1 base for J; bases not matched to a gene: 12. Germline V gene data show CDR1 as MNHNS and CDR2 as SASEGT. This CDR3 has 16 residues. The CDR3 region has the DNA TGTGCCAGCCGTGTGGCTAGCGGGGCCACTTCCTACGAGCAGTACTTC. Encoded protein: CASRVASGATSYEQYF.

The gene calls are TRBV4-1 and TRBJ2-2, with 8 bases aligning to TRBD2. This CDR3 has 15 amino acids. V shed 4 bases and J 8 bases; nucleotides not matched to a gene: 9. CDR1 is MGHRA and CDR2 is YSYEKL in the germline V gene. CDR3 loop: CASSPPGGGQGELFF. The CDR3 DNA sequence: TGCGCCAGCAGCCCCCCGGGCGGGGGGCAGGGGGAGCTGTTTTTT.

The chain couples TRBV11-3 to TRBJ1-2; maybe TRBD1 (5 bases). Germline V gene sequence: CDR1 SGHNT, CDR2 YENEEA. The CDR3 contains 11 residues. The V gene lost 4 bases and the J gene lost 5 bases, with 5 bases spanning the gap. CDR3 nucleotide sequence: TGTGCCAGCAGCTCAGGGTATGGCTACACCTTC. It specifies CASSSGYGYTF.

The gene calls are TRBV7-2 and TRBJ2-5; 16 bases line up with TRBD2. The germline CDR1 and CDR2 sequences are SGHTA and FQGNSA. The CDR3 totals 15 residues. V was clipped by 7 bases and J by 5 bases; unmatched bases: 4. The chain's CDR3 is CASNRGLAGGETQYF. CDR3 nucleotide sequence: TGTGCCAGCAACCGGGGACTAGCGGGAGGGGAGACCCAGTACTTC. Looking up the rest from reference TRBV7-2 and TRBJ2-5 gives the full variable domain: GAGVSQSPSNKVTEKGKDVELRCDPISGHTALYWYRQSLGQGLEFLIYFQGNSAPDKSGLPSDRFSAERTGGSVSTLTIQRTQQEDSAVYLCASNRGLAGGETQYFGPGTRLLVL.

J is TRBJ2-7 and V is TRBV7-2; 13 nucleotides align to TRBD2. CDR3 length: 17 amino acids. From germline, CDR1 is SGHTA and CDR2 FQGNSA. V was clipped by 5 bases and J by 3 bases; unmatched bases: 10. CDR3 in DNA: TGTGCCAGCAGCCGAATTAGGACTAGCGGGAGAAGCTACGAGCAGTACTTC. It encodes CASSRIRTSGRSYEQYF. Using reference TRBV7-2 and TRBJ2-7 for the parts outside the CDR3, the full variable domain is GAGVSQSPSNKVTEKGKDVELRCDPISGHTALYWYRQSLGQGLEFLIYFQGNSAPDKSGLPSDRFSAERTGGSVSTLTIQRTQQEDSAVYLCASSRIRTSGRSYEQYFGPGTRLTVT.

V usage is TRBV27 and J usage is TRBJ2-7; 8 bases are shared with TRBD2. The CDR3 spans 14 residues. V lost 5 bases to trimming and J lost 0 bases; unmatched junction nucleotides: 3. Germline CDR1 is MNHEY and CDR2 is SMNVEV (reference sequence). CDR3 bases: TGTGCCAGCAGTACTAGCGGAAGCTCCTACGAGCAGTACTTC. This gives the protein CASSTSGSSYEQYF.